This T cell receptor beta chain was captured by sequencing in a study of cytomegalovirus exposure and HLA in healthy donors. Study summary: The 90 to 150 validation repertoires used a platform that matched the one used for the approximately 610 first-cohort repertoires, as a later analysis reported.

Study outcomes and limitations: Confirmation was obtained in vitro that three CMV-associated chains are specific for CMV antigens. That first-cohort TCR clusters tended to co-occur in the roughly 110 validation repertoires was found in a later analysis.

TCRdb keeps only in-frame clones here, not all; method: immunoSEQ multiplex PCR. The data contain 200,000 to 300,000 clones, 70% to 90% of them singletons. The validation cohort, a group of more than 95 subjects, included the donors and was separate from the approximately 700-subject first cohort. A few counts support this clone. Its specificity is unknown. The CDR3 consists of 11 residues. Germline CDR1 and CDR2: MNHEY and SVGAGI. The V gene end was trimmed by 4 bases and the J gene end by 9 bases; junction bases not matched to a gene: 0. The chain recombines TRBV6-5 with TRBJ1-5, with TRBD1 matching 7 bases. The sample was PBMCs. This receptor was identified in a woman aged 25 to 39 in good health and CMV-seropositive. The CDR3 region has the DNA TGTGCCAGCAGTTCAGGGGGGCCCCAGCATTTT. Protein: CASSSGGPQHF.